These T cell receptor beta chains were read from a single sample in a study of T cells in localized non-small cell lung cancer. The table came from immunoSEQ multiplex PCR; TCRdb's copy has only in-frame clones and leaves some out. The sample carries tens of thousands of clones, around 85% recorded once. This material consisted of peripheral blood, taken before any cancer treatment. These receptors all come from a female donor over 55 with stage I lung adenocarcinoma. The CDR3 runs from the conserved cysteine through the conserved F or W. The order of the fields is CDR3 protein, CDR3 DNA, V gene, J gene, clone size, D gene. The D gene is left open where the match is weak. Clone size is stated in some rows and not others, as once, few, many or a class when expanded.

cdr3_aa: CASSPDGQGSYEKLFF
cdr3_nt: TGTGCCAGCAGCCCAGACGGCCAGGGATCGTATGAAAAACTGTTTTTT
v_call: TRBV7-9
j_call: TRBJ1-4
clone_size: .
d_call: .

cdr3_aa: CASSEPRQGGEKLFF
cdr3_nt: TGTGCCAGCAGTGAGCCCAGGCAGGGCGGGGAAAAACTGTTTTTT
v_call: TRBV25-1
j_call: TRBJ1-4
clone_size: .
d_call: .

cdr3_aa: CASSLGTVSNQPQHF
cdr3_nt: TGTGCCAGCAGTTTGGGGACAGTTAGCAATCAGCCCCAGCATTTT
v_call: TRBV28
j_call: TRBJ1-5
clone_size: .
d_call: TRBD1

cdr3_aa: CASSLTARGFEKLFF
cdr3_nt: TGTGCCAGCAGCTTAACTGCCAGGGGATTCGAAAAACTGTTTTTT
v_call: TRBV7-9
j_call: TRBJ1-4
clone_size: .
d_call: .

cdr3_aa: CASSLAGPYGYTF
cdr3_nt: TGTGCCAGCAGTTTAGCAGGCCCATATGGCTACACCTTC
v_call: TRBV28
j_call: TRBJ1-2
clone_size: .
d_call: .

cdr3_aa: CASSPGYGYTF
cdr3_nt: TGTGCCAGCTCACCTGGCTATGGCTACACCTTC
v_call: TRBV18
j_call: TRBJ1-2
clone_size: .
d_call: .

cdr3_aa: CATSRERVLNQPQHF
cdr3_nt: TGTGCCACCAGCAGAGAGCGGGTTCTCAATCAGCCCCAGCATTTT
v_call: TRBV15
j_call: TRBJ1-5
clone_size: few
d_call: .

cdr3_aa: CASSFQSSYGYTF
cdr3_nt: TGTGCCAGCAGCTTTCAGAGTTCCTATGGCTACACCTTC
v_call: TRBV5-4
j_call: TRBJ1-2
clone_size: .
d_call: .

cdr3_aa: CASSEPHRASGNTIYF
cdr3_nt: TGTGCCAGCAGTGAACCCCACAGGGCCTCTGGAAACACCATATATTTT
v_call: TRBV6-1
j_call: TRBJ1-3
clone_size: .
d_call: .

cdr3_aa: CASSPSLSRDTRNTIYF
cdr3_nt: TGTGCCAGCAGCCCCTCGCTATCCCGGGACACCAGAAACACCATATATTTT
v_call: TRBV9
j_call: TRBJ1-3
clone_size: .
d_call: .

cdr3_aa: CASSRDGVDTQYF
cdr3_nt: TGTGCCAGCAGCAGGGACGGGGTGGATACGCAGTATTTT
v_call: TRBV13
j_call: TRBJ2-3
clone_size: .
d_call: .

cdr3_aa: CASRFTGGLSPYEQYF
cdr3_nt: TGTGCCAGCAGGTTCACAGGGGGATTATCTCCCTACGAGCAGTACTTC
v_call: TRBV11-2
j_call: TRBJ2-7
clone_size: .
d_call: TRBD1

cdr3_aa: CASSLMGQGRTEAFF
cdr3_nt: TGTGCCAGCAGCTTAATGGGACAGGGTCGGACTGAAGCTTTCTTT
v_call: TRBV11-2
j_call: TRBJ1-1
clone_size: .
d_call: TRBD1

cdr3_aa: CASSMGDNTGELFF
cdr3_nt: TGTGCCAGCAGTATGGGGGATAACACCGGGGAGCTGTTTTTT
v_call: TRBV27
j_call: TRBJ2-2
clone_size: once
d_call: .

cdr3_aa: CASSADWDSSYEQYF
cdr3_nt: TGTGCCAGCAGCGCCGACTGGGACAGCTCCTACGAGCAGTACTTC
v_call: TRBV7-9
j_call: TRBJ2-7
clone_size: once
d_call: TRBD1

cdr3_aa: CASSLVGTGTSGSYEQYF
cdr3_nt: TGTGCCAGCAGCTTAGTTGGTACCGGGACTAGCGGCTCCTACGAGCAGTACTTC
v_call: TRBV7-9
j_call: TRBJ2-7
clone_size: many
d_call: TRBD2

cdr3_aa: CASSLTGISGANVLTF
cdr3_nt: TGTGCCAGCAGCTTGACAGGGATCTCTGGGGCCAACGTCCTGACTTTC
v_call: TRBV7-8
j_call: TRBJ2-6
clone_size: .
d_call: TRBD1

cdr3_aa: CASSPYRGGGEKLFF
cdr3_nt: TGTGCCAGCAGCCCCTACCGGGGAGGGGGCGAAAAACTGTTTTTT
v_call: TRBV7-2
j_call: TRBJ1-4
clone_size: .
d_call: TRBD1

cdr3_aa: CASRVAGGPGETQYF
cdr3_nt: TGTGCCAGCAGGGTAGCGGGAGGGCCAGGGGAGACCCAGTACTTC
v_call: TRBV27
j_call: TRBJ2-5
clone_size: few
d_call: TRBD2

cdr3_aa: CASSQGQGAVGYTF
cdr3_nt: TGTGCCAGCAGTCAGGGACAGGGGGCAGTTGGCTACACCTTC
v_call: TRBV6-1
j_call: TRBJ1-2
clone_size: .
d_call: TRBD1

cdr3_aa: CASSGGSGTSGRAADTQYF
cdr3_nt: TGTGCCAGCAGCGGCGGATCCGGGACTAGCGGGAGGGCGGCAGATACGCAGTATTTT
v_call: TRBV9
j_call: TRBJ2-3
clone_size: .
d_call: TRBD2

cdr3_aa: CASPKASENYGYTF
cdr3_nt: TGTGCCAGCCCCAAAGCATCAGAAAACTATGGCTACACCTTC
v_call: TRBV2
j_call: TRBJ1-2
clone_size: .
d_call: .

cdr3_aa: CASSLATSATDTQYF
cdr3_nt: TGTGCCAGCAGCTTGGCGACTAGCGCCACAGATACGCAGTATTTT
v_call: TRBV7-2
j_call: TRBJ2-3
clone_size: few
d_call: TRBD2

cdr3_aa: CASSVRPGRTEAFF
cdr3_nt: TGTGCCAGCAGCGTTAGACCGGGGCGGACTGAAGCTTTCTTT
v_call: TRBV9
j_call: TRBJ1-1
clone_size: .
d_call: .

cdr3_aa: CASSEVGLAGYEQYF
cdr3_nt: TGTGCCAGCAGTGAAGTGGGCCTAGCGGGTTACGAGCAGTACTTC
v_call: TRBV28
j_call: TRBJ2-7
clone_size: .
d_call: TRBD2

cdr3_aa: CASRGTGLAGELFF
cdr3_nt: TGTGCCAGCAGGGGGACAGGGTTGGCCGGGGAGCTGTTTTTT
v_call: TRBV6-1
j_call: TRBJ2-2
clone_size: .
d_call: TRBD1

cdr3_aa: CASSQDRGTNYGYTF
cdr3_nt: TGCGCCAGCAGCCAAGACAGGGGGACTAACTATGGCTACACCTTC
v_call: TRBV4-3
j_call: TRBJ1-2
clone_size: .
d_call: TRBD1

cdr3_aa: CASSGARGSGANVLTF
cdr3_nt: TGTGCCAGCAGTGGGGCCAGGGGGTCTGGGGCCAACGTCCTGACTTTC
v_call: TRBV2
j_call: TRBJ2-6
clone_size: .
d_call: TRBD1

cdr3_aa: CASSLTPGQGGGGYTF
cdr3_nt: TGTGCCAGCAGTTTAACCCCGGGACAGGGCGGTGGTGGCTACACCTTC
v_call: TRBV27
j_call: TRBJ1-2
clone_size: .
d_call: TRBD1

cdr3_aa: CASSLVLQETQYF
cdr3_nt: TGTGCCAGCAGCTTAGTTCTGCAAGAGACCCAGTACTTC
v_call: TRBV7-2
j_call: TRBJ2-5
clone_size: .
d_call: .

cdr3_aa: CASSLFGENTEAFF
cdr3_nt: TGTGCCAGCAGCTTGTTTGGGGAGAACACTGAAGCTTTCTTT
v_call: TRBV5-4
j_call: TRBJ1-1
clone_size: medium-sized
d_call: .

cdr3_aa: CASRGTSGRTGELFF
cdr3_nt: TGTGCCAGCAGAGGGACTAGCGGGAGAACCGGGGAGCTGTTTTTT
v_call: TRBV2
j_call: TRBJ2-2
clone_size: .
d_call: TRBD2

cdr3_aa: CASSGQGNFGNTIYF
cdr3_nt: TGTGCCAGCAGTGGACAGGGGAATTTCGGAAACACCATATATTTT
v_call: TRBV27
j_call: TRBJ1-3
clone_size: .
d_call: TRBD1

cdr3_aa: CASSADRGNTEAFF
cdr3_nt: TGTGCCAGCAGTGCGGACAGGGGGAACACTGAAGCTTTCTTT
v_call: TRBV2
j_call: TRBJ1-1
clone_size: .
d_call: TRBD1

cdr3_aa: CASSPRRSGTNYGYTF
cdr3_nt: TGTGCCAGCAGCCCTAGGAGGAGTGGGACTAACTATGGCTACACCTTC
v_call: TRBV7-2
j_call: TRBJ1-2
clone_size: .
d_call: .

cdr3_aa: CASRPGILQPQHF
cdr3_nt: TGTGCCAGCAGACCCGGGATTTTGCAGCCCCAGCATTTT
v_call: TRBV6-6
j_call: TRBJ1-5
clone_size: once
d_call: .

cdr3_aa: CASRSTGNQDEKLFF
cdr3_nt: TGTGCCAGCAGGTCGACAGGGAACCAGGATGAAAAACTGTTTTTT
v_call: TRBV28
j_call: TRBJ1-4
clone_size: .
d_call: TRBD1

cdr3_aa: CASPNRDSGVEWSPLHF
cdr3_nt: TGTGCCAGCCCCAATCGGGACAGCGGAGTAGAGTGGTCACCCCTCCACTTT
v_call: TRBV21-1
j_call: TRBJ1-6
clone_size: once
d_call: .

cdr3_aa: CASTLGSLNTQYF
cdr3_nt: TGCGCCAGCACCCTGGGTAGTTTGAATACGCAGTATTTT
v_call: TRBV10-2
j_call: TRBJ2-3
clone_size: .
d_call: .

cdr3_aa: CASSYTGQGTNEKLFF
cdr3_nt: TGTGCCAGCAGTTACACGGGACAGGGAACTAATGAAAAACTGTTTTTT
v_call: TRBV6-5
j_call: TRBJ1-4
clone_size: .
d_call: TRBD1

cdr3_aa: CASSSLGRGAGEAQYF
cdr3_nt: TGTGCCAGCAGTTCGCTTGGGCGGGGAGCAGGGGAGGCGCAGTATTTT
v_call: TRBV7-2
j_call: TRBJ2-3
clone_size: few
d_call: .

cdr3_aa: CASTGTGFHEQYF
cdr3_nt: TGTGCCAGCACCGGGACAGGCTTCCACGAGCAGTACTTC
v_call: TRBV6-5
j_call: TRBJ2-7
clone_size: few
d_call: TRBD1

cdr3_aa: CASSQGQGSEQYF
cdr3_nt: TGTGCCAGCAGCCAAGGACAGGGGTCCGAGCAGTACTTC
v_call: TRBV14
j_call: TRBJ2-7
clone_size: few
d_call: TRBD1

cdr3_aa: CASSEAPQDNQPQHF
cdr3_nt: TGTGCCAGCAGTGAAGCCCCACAAGACAATCAGCCCCAGCATTTT
v_call: TRBV2
j_call: TRBJ1-5
clone_size: .
d_call: .

cdr3_aa: CASSSPLGEGGQPQHF
cdr3_nt: TGTGCCAGCAGCTCCCCCCTCGGGGAGGGGGGCCAGCCCCAGCATTTT
v_call: TRBV7-3
j_call: TRBJ1-5
clone_size: .
d_call: .

cdr3_aa: CATSRGGQSLNTEAFF
cdr3_nt: TGTGCCACCAGCAGAGGAGGGCAGAGCCTGAACACTGAAGCTTTCTTT
v_call: TRBV15
j_call: TRBJ1-1
clone_size: .
d_call: .

cdr3_aa: CASSLAGVYGYTF
cdr3_nt: TGCGCCAGCAGCTTGGCAGGGGTCTATGGCTACACCTTC
v_call: TRBV5-1
j_call: TRBJ1-2
clone_size: .
d_call: .

cdr3_aa: CSADRGEGSGYTF
cdr3_nt: TGCAGCGCTGACAGGGGAGAGGGAAGTGGCTACACCTTC
v_call: TRBV29-1
j_call: TRBJ1-2
clone_size: .
d_call: TRBD1

cdr3_aa: CASTPTGDSLVTFF
cdr3_nt: TGTGCCAGCACCCCAACGGGGGACAGCCTAGTAACTTTCTTT
v_call: TRBV7-8
j_call: TRBJ1-1
clone_size: many
d_call: TRBD1

cdr3_aa: CASSLNPGAYEQYF
cdr3_nt: TGTGCCAGCAGCTTAAATCCAGGCGCCTACGAGCAGTACTTC
v_call: TRBV7-3
j_call: TRBJ2-7
clone_size: .
d_call: .

cdr3_aa: CASSQTPQETQYF
cdr3_nt: TGCGCCAGCAGCCAAACACCGCAAGAGACCCAGTACTTC
v_call: TRBV4-3
j_call: TRBJ2-5
clone_size: .
d_call: .

cdr3_aa: CASSHLLSPGLAGRRETQYF
cdr3_nt: TGTGCCAGCAGCCACCTCCTATCCCCTGGACTAGCGGGACGTAGGGAGACCCAGTACTTC
v_call: TRBV7-8
j_call: TRBJ2-5
clone_size: .
d_call: TRBD2

cdr3_aa: CASSQTSGGAAAEGEQFF
cdr3_nt: TGTGCCAGCAGCCAAACTAGCGGGGGGGCCGCGGCTGAAGGTGAGCAGTTCTTC
v_call: TRBV4-2
j_call: TRBJ2-1
clone_size: .
d_call: TRBD2

cdr3_aa: CASSVGRTSGEQYF
cdr3_nt: TGTGCCAGCAGCGTAGGTCGGACTAGCGGTGAGCAGTACTTC
v_call: TRBV9
j_call: TRBJ2-7
clone_size: few
d_call: TRBD2